These 20 T cell receptor beta chains came from one sample sequenced in a study of CDR3 diversity in severe acne. TCRdb fed the PCR reads into MiXCR, producing one record per CDR3 protein. Of roughly 100,000 distinct CDR3 sequences listed, roughly half are singletons. Sequenced input: blood. The source is a male donor with acne.

The rearrangement joins TRBV7-6 to TRBJ2-1; the D call may be TRBD1 or TRBD2 (6 bases each). CDR3 length equals 12 residues. Germline assignment: CDR1 SGHVS and CDR2 FNYEAQ. Trimming removed 0 bases from V and 10 bases from J, with 7 bases in between. The CDR3 DNA reads TGTGCCAGCAGCTTAGCGGGGGGCGAGCAGTTCTTC. Amino acids: CASSLAGGEQFF.

This clonotype has more than one count but fewer than ten. This chain joins TRBV27 and TRBJ2-1; no clear D gene. V lost 5 bases, J lost 0 bases, and 11 bases lay in between. CDR1 MNHEY and CDR2 SMNVEV come from the germline V gene (reference sequence). The length of the CDR3 is 15 residues. The CDR3 here is CASSQDGSSYNEQFF. The CDR3 DNA reads as TGTGCCAGCAGTCAAGACGGAAGCTCCTACAATGAGCAGTTCTTC.

This chain uses TRBV2 with TRBJ2-5; 8 bases map to TRBD2. This CDR3 is 15 amino acids long. The V gene end was trimmed by 1 base and the J gene end by 1 base; junction bases not matched to a gene: 2. From germline, CDR1 is SNHLY and CDR2 FYNNEI. The CDR3 DNA follows: TGTGCCAGCAGTGAAGGGGCGGGAGGCCAAGAGACCCAGTACTTC. Translated: CASSEGAGGQETQYF.

V gene TRBV29-1 combines with J gene TRBJ1-1; D is undetermined. The CDR3 is 11 amino acids. V lost 4 bases, J lost 7 bases, and 10 bases lay in between. Germline V gene sequence: CDR1 SQVTM, CDR2 ANQGSEA. The CDR3 here is CSVAVRREAFF. Here the CDR3 DNA reads TGCAGCGTTGCTGTTCGACGTGAAGCTTTCTTT.

The chain combines TRBV24-1 with TRBJ2-5; a possible D gene is TRBD2 (5 bases). V lost 0 bases to trimming and J lost 5 bases, with 18 bases between them. There are 17 residues in the CDR3. Looked up from germline, CDR1 is KGHDR and CDR2 is SFDVKD. This chain's CDR3 is CATSDLSPEGDGETQYF. CDR3 bases: TGTGCCACCAGTGATTTGTCCCCCGAGGGAGATGGGGAGACCCAGTACTTC.

This chain links TRBV19 with TRBJ1-1, with D tentatively TRBD1 (6 bases). CDR3 length: 13 residues. The V and J ends lost 1 base and 6 bases respectively, with 9 bases between them. Germline CDR1 reads LNHDA; CDR2 reads SQIVND (reference sequence). The DNA of the CDR3 is TGTGCCAGTAGTATAGTTGGGACATCTGAAGCTTTCTTT. Residues: CASSIVGTSEAFF.

By its share, this clonotype is medium-sized. V and J are TRBV19 and TRBJ2-1; TRBD2 agrees at 11 bases. The CDR3 totals 15 residues. V dropped 1 base and J dropped 8; count of bases not matched to a gene: 4. The germline V gene encodes CDR1 LNHDA and CDR2 SQIVND (reference sequence). The CDR3 DNA reads as TGTGCCAGTAGTATAGCTAGCGGGAGGTTATATGAGCAGTTCTTC. It codes for CASSIASGRLYEQFF.

In its sample, this clonotype was seen many times. V and J are TRBV7-7 and TRBJ2-1; no clear D gene. Trimming removed 3 bases from V and 2 bases from J, with 11 bases in between. Per germline, CDR1 SSHAT and CDR2 FNYEAQ (reference sequence). The CDR3 totals 15 residues. Here the CDR3 reads CASSFDSSPYNEQFF. CDR3 nucleotides: TGTGCCAGCAGCTTTGATTCTTCCCCCTACAATGAGCAGTTCTTC.

The chain employs TRBV12-3 or TRBV12-4 and TRBJ2-7, with D possibly TRBD2 on 6 matching bases. The CDR3 has 15 amino acids. Trimming stripped 6 bases from V and 1 base from J, with 16 bases between. CDR3 loop: CASRHETRPSYEQYF. The CDR3 DNA reads as TGTGCCAGCAGACATGAGACTAGGCCTTCCTACGAGCAGTACTTC.

This clonotype is categorized as medium-sized. The CDR3 DNA is TGCGCCAGCACGGATCTAGCGGGAACCTACGAGCAGTACTTC. Its translation is CASTDLAGTYEQYF. V is TRBV10-2 and J is TRBJ2-7; 9 bases line up with TRBD2. This CDR3 is built from 14 residues. Germline loops: CDR1 WSHSY, CDR2 SAAADI. V lost 7 bases to trimming and J lost 2 bases; unmatched junction nucleotides: 6.

The chain links TRBV25-1 to TRBJ1-3; no clear D. Trimming removed 3 bases from V and 4 bases from J, with 13 bases in between. Germline V gene sequence: CDR1 MGHDK, CDR2 SYGVNS. This CDR3 contains 15 residues. The CDR3 bases are TGTGCCAGCAGTGATATCTATACAGCCGGAAACACCATATATTTT. Translating gives CASSDIYTAGNTIYF. Based on the CDR3 plus reference TRBV25-1 and TRBJ1-3, the full variable domain is EADIYQTPRYLVIGTGKKITLECSQTMGHDKMYWYQQDPGMELHLIHYSYGVNSTEKGDLSSESTVSRIRTEHFPLTLESARPSHTSQYLCASSDIYTAGNTIYFGEGSWLTVV.

The chain has TRBV20-1 and TRBJ2-5; possible D gene TRBD1, 6 bases. V gave up 0 bases and J gave up 5 bases, with 13 bases separating them. This CDR3 region has 14 residues. CDR1 DFQATT and CDR2 SNEGSKA come from the germline V gene (reference sequence). The CDR3 DNA reads as TGCAGTGCTAGAGACCTACAGGGTGGGGAGACCCAGTACTTC. Amino acid sequence: CSARDLQGGETQYF.

This clonotype showed up many times. The CDR3 DNA reads as TGCAGTGCGCACCGGGACAGCAGATACGAGCAGTACGTC. Protein product: CSAHRDSRYEQYV. The chain combines TRBV20-1 with TRBJ2-7; 7 bases match TRBD1. CDR1 and CDR2 (germline): DFQATT, SNEGSKA (reference sequence). The length of the CDR3 is 13 residues. V shed 6 bases and J 4 bases; nucleotides not matched to a gene: 9.

This clonotype was detected only a few times. The chain joins TRBV2 to TRBJ1-3; D is possibly TRBD1 (5 bases). Trimming cost V 6 bases and J 2 bases, with 14 bases left between them. CDR1 SNHLY and CDR2 FYNNEI come from the germline V gene. This CDR3 region has 15 residues. As DNA, the CDR3 is TGTGCCAGCAGCGGTAGGACGGGACCTGGAAACACCATATATTTT. Its protein is CASSGRTGPGNTIYF. Drawing the rest from reference TRBV2 and TRBJ1-3, the complete variable domain is EPEVTQTPSHQVTQMGQEVILRCVPISNHLYFYWYRQILGQKVEFLVSFYNNEISEKSEIFDDQFSVERPDGSNFTLKIRSTKLEDSAMYFCASSGRTGPGNTIYFGEGSWLTVV.

This clonotype came up many times. The chain employs TRBV2 and TRBJ2-1; no definite D call. The germline V gene has CDR1 SNHLY and CDR2 FYNNEI. The V end lost 6 bases, the J end lost 0 bases, and 6 bases lay between the germline ends. The CDR3 runs 13 residues. The CDR3 sequence is CASRSRSYNEQFF. CDR3 nucleotides: TGTGCCAGCAGAAGCCGCTCCTACAATGAGCAGTTCTTC. Full variable domain (missing parts from reference TRBV2 and TRBJ2-1): EPEVTQTPSHQVTQMGQEVILRCVPISNHLYFYWYRQILGQKVEFLVSFYNNEISEKSEIFDDQFSVERPDGSNFTLKIRSTKLEDSAMYFCASRSRSYNEQFFGPGTRLTVL.

This clonotype was counted at least ten times. This chain uses TRBV29-1 with TRBJ1-2; D unresolved. The CDR3 runs to 12 residues. The germline V and J ends were trimmed by 2 bases and 5 bases, with 9 bases remaining between them. Germline V gene sequence: CDR1 SQVTM, CDR2 ANQGSEA. This chain's CDR3 is CSVEMSPYGYTF. The CDR3 DNA reads TGCAGCGTTGAAATGTCGCCGTATGGCTACACCTTC.

The chain uses TRBV7-9 and TRBJ1-2; D remains unclear. The V and J ends lost 0 bases and 6 bases respectively, with 11 bases between them. The CDR3 has 14 amino acids. The germline V gene encodes CDR1 SEHNR and CDR2 FQNEAQ (reference sequence). The CDR3 reads CASSLASGGDGYTF. The CDR3 coding sequence is TGTGCCAGCAGCTTAGCGTCCGGTGGGGATGGCTACACCTTC.

The rearrangement uses TRBV15 and TRBJ2-7; D unresolved. V was cut by 4 bases and J by 5 bases, with 9 bases left in between. Germline V gene sequence: CDR1 LNHNV, CDR2 YYDKDF (reference sequence). CDR3 length equals 12 residues. In DNA form, the CDR3 reads TGTGCCACCAGCACCCTTGATCACGAGCAGTACTTC. This encodes CATSTLDHEQYF. Based on the CDR3 plus reference TRBV15 and TRBJ2-7, the full variable domain is DAMVIQNPRYQVTQFGKPVTLSCSQTLNHNVMYWYQQKSSQAPKLLFHYYDKDFNNEADTPDNFQSRRPNTSFCFLDIRSPGLGDTAMYLCATSTLDHEQYFGPGTRLTVT.

Many counts were recorded for this clonotype. The J gene is TRBJ2-3, the V gene TRBV15, with D perhaps being TRBD1 or TRBD2 (5 bases each). The V end lost 1 base, the J end lost 0 bases, and 17 bases lay between the germline ends. The CDR3 contains 18 residues. Germline CDR1 and CDR2: LNHNV and YYDKDF (reference sequence). This CDR3 reads CATSRGGTAATSTDTQYF. CDR3 sequence (DNA): TGTGCCACCAGCAGAGGGGGGACGGCAGCAACAAGCACAGATACGCAGTATTTT.

The rearrangement links TRBV15 to TRBJ1-5; 11 bases line up with TRBD1. This CDR3 comprises 15 residues. Per germline, CDR1 LNHNV and CDR2 YYDKDF (reference sequence). V shed 3 bases, J shed 5 bases, and the junction held 3 bases outside the gene matches. The CDR3, as DNA: TGTGCCACCAGCAGGGACAGGGGGCCACATCAGCCCCAGCATTTT. Translated: CATSRDRGPHQPQHF.